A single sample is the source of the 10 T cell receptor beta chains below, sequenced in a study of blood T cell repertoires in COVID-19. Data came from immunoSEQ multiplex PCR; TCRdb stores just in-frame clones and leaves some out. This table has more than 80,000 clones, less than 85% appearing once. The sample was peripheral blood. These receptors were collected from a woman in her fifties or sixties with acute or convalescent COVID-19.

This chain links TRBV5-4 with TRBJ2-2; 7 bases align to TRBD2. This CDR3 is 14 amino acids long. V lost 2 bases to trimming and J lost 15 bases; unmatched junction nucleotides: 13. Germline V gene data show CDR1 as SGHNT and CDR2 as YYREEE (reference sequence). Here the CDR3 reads CASSLVDRAGQVFF. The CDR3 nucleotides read TGTGCCAGCAGCTTAGTGGATCGAGCGGGGCAGGTGTTTTTT. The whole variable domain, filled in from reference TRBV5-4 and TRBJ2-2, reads ETGVTQSPTHLIKTRGQQVTLRCSSQSGHNTVSWYQQALGQGPQFIFQYYREEENGRGNFPPRFSGLQFPNYSSELNVNALELDDSALYLCASSLVDRAGQVFFGEGSRLTVL.

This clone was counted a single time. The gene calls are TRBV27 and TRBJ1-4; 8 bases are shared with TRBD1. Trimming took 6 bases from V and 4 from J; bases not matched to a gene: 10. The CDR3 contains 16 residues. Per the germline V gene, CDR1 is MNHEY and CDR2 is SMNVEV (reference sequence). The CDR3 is CASSPNAGGHNEKLFF. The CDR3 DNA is TGTGCCAGCAGCCCCAACGCAGGGGGCCATAATGAAAAACTGTTTTTT. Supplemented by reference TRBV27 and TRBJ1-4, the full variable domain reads EAQVTQNPRYLITVTGKKLTVTCSQNMNHEYMSWYRQDPGLGLRQIYYSMNVEVTDKGDVPEGYKVSRKEKRNFPLILESPSPNQTSLYFCASSPNAGGHNEKLFFGSGTQLSVL.

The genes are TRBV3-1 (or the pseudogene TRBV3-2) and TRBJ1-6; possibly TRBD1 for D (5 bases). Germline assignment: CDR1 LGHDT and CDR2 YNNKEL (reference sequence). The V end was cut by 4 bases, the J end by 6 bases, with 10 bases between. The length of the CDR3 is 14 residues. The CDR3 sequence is CASSLRTSNSPLHF. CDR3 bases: TGTGCCAGCAGCCTCCGGACAAGTAATTCACCCCTCCACTTT.

DNA of the CDR3: TGCGCCAGCAGCCTGAACAGGGGGACTGGAAACACCATATATTTT. It is translated as CASSLNRGTGNTIYF. V is TRBV5-1 and J is TRBJ1-3, with 8 bases aligning to TRBD1. V dropped 4 bases and J dropped 2; count of bases not matched to a gene: 5. The length of the CDR3 is 15 residues. The germline CDR1 and CDR2 sequences are SGHRS and YFSETQ.

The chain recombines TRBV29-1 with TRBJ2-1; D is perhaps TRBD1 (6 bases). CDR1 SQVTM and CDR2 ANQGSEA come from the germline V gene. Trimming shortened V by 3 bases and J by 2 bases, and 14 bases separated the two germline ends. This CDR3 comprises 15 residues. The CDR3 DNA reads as TGCAGCGTTGACCTAGGGGGAGCAACCTACAATGAGCAGTTCTTC. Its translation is CSVDLGGATYNEQFF.

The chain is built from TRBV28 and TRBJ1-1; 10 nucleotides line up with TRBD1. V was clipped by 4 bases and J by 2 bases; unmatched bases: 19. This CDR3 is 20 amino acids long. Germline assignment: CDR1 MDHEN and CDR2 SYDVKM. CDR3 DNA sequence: TGTGCCAGCAGTTCTACCTACGAGTCTAGGACAGGGGGAGTTAACACTGAAGCTTTCTTT. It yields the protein CASSSTYESRTGGVNTEAFF.

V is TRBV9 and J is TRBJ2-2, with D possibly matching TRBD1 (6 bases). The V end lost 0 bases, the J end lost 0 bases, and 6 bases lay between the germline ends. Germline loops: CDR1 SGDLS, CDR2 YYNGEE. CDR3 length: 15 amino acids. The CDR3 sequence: CASSVAGANTGELFF. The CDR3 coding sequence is TGTGCCAGCAGCGTAGCAGGGGCGAACACCGGGGAGCTGTTTTTT.

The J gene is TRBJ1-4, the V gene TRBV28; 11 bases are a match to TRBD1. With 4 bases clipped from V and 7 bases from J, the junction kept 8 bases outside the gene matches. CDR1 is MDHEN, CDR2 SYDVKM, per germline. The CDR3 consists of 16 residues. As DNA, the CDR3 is TGTGCCAGCAGTTCCCCCTCCGGGACAGGGGGTGAAAAACTGTTTTTT. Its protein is CASSSPSGTGGEKLFF.

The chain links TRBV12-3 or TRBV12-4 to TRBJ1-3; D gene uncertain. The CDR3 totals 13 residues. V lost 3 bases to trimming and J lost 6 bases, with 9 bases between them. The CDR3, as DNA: TGTGCCAGCAGTTTTCGTGGCCCAAACACCATATATTTT. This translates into CASSFRGPNTIYF.

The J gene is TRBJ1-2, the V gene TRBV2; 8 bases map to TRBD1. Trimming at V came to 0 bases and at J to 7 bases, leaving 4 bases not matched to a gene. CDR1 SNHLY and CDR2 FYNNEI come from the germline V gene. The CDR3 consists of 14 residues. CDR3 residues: CASSEAQGARGYTF. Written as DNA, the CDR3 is TGTGCCAGCAGTGAAGCGCAGGGGGCGCGTGGCTACACCTTC.